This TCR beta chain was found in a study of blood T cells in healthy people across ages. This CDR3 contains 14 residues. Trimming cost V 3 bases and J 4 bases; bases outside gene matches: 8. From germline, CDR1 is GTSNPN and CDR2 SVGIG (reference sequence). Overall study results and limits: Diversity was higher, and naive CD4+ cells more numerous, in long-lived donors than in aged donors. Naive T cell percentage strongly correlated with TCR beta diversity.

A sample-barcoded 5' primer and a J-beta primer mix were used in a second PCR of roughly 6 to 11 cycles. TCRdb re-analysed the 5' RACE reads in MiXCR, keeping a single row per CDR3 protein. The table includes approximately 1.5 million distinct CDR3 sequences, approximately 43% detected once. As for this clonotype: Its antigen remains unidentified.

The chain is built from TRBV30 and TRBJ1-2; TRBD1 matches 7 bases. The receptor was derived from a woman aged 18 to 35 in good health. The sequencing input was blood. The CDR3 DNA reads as TGTGCCTGGAGAGTGACAGGGCGCGTCTATGGCTACACCTTC. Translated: CAWRVTGRVYGYTF.